These 18 T cell receptor beta chains share one sample of origin, sequenced in a study of cytomegalovirus exposure and HLA in healthy donors. Researchers ran the PCR with 60 Vbeta and 13 Jbeta primers. Assay: immunoSEQ multiplex PCR; the TCRdb copy retains only in-frame clones and omits some. The sample holds some 150,000 clones, just over 75% seen once. The sequencing input was PBMCs. These receptors were obtained from a woman under 40 in good health and CMV-seropositive.

The chain has TRBV27 and TRBJ1-5; D is uncertain. Germline values: CDR1 MNHEY, CDR2 SMNVEV (reference sequence). The CDR3 is made up of 14 amino acids. V lost 2 bases, J lost 7 bases, and 12 bases lay in between. The CDR3 region has the DNA TGTGCCAGCAGTTTACGCGGGTACGGCCAGCCCCAGCATTTT. This codes for CASSLRGYGQPQHF.

V and J are TRBV5-6 and TRBJ2-3; the D gene is possibly TRBD2 (5 bases). The CDR3 spans 15 residues. Trimming removed 6 bases from V and 3 bases from J, with 17 bases in between. Germline assignment: CDR1 SGHDT and CDR2 YYEEEE. The CDR3 sequence: CASIMSGIGTDTQYF. CDR3 nucleotides: TGTGCCAGCATCATGTCGGGAATAGGGACAGATACGCAGTATTTT.

The chain combines TRBV27 with TRBJ1-1; TRBD1 agrees at 7 bases. The length of the CDR3 is 14 residues. Trimming took 5 bases from V and 1 from J; bases not matched to a gene: 4. Germline-derived CDR1 and CDR2 are MNHEY and SMNVEV (reference sequence). The CDR3 bases are TGTGCCAGCAGTCTGGACAGGAGGAACACTGAAGCTTTCTTT. Its protein is CASSLDRRNTEAFF.

The chain couples TRBV29-1 to TRBJ1-1; a weak D match, TRBD1 (6 bases). The V end was cut by 4 bases, the J end by 5 bases, with 17 bases between. Germline V gene sequence: CDR1 SQVTM, CDR2 ANQGSEA. This CDR3 spans 14 amino acids. The CDR3 DNA is TGCAGCGTTGCGCCTTTTGGGGGCGAAACTGAAGCTTTCTTT. Translating it yields CSVAPFGGETEAFF.

This sequence joins TRBV4-3 and TRBJ1-4, with TRBD1 as a possible D gene (6 bases). The CDR3 extends over 16 amino acids. V was cut by 0 bases and J by 5 bases, with 13 bases left in between. Germline CDR1 is LGHNA and CDR2 is YSLEER. The CDR3 sequence: CASSQELDRKNEKLFF. The CDR3, as DNA: TGCGCCAGCAGCCAAGAATTAGACAGGAAGAATGAAAAACTGTTTTTT.

The rearrangement links TRBV21-1 to TRBJ1-2; the D call of TRBD1 is as the table states it, not checked on the DNA. TRBV21-1 is classified as a pseudogene. CDR3 size: 14 residues. The CDR3 DNA follows: TGTGCCAGCAGCAATCAGGGTTCTAACTATGGCTACACCTTC. This encodes CASSNQGSNYGYTF.

The V and J genes are TRBV11-3 and TRBJ2-2; unclear D gene. The germline V gene has CDR1 SGHNT and CDR2 YENEEA. Trimming pared 8 bases from V and 7 bases from J, leaving 8 bases between. The CDR3 consists of 11 residues. The CDR3 here is CASSTGGELFF. In nucleotides, the CDR3 is TGTGCCAGCTCCACCGGCGGGGAGCTGTTTTTT.

The rearrangement links TRBV5-1 to TRBJ2-3; 10 bases map to TRBD2. Germline V gives CDR1 SGHRS, CDR2 YFSETQ. Trimming cost V 2 bases and J 1 base; bases outside gene matches: 4. The CDR3 spans 16 residues. CDR3 nucleotide sequence: TGCGCCAGCAGCTTTACTAGCGGGGATGGCACAGATACGCAGTATTTT. Its translation: CASSFTSGDGTDTQYF.

The rearrangement joins TRBV5-6 to TRBJ2-3; 8 bases are a match to TRBD2. Trimming cost V 1 base and J 4 bases; bases outside gene matches: 11. The CDR3 totals 17 residues. Germline V lookup: CDR1 SGHDT, CDR2 YYEEEE. The CDR3 nucleotides are TGTGCCAGCAGCTTGCCGCTTGGTCGGGGGGGCGCAGATACGCAGTATTTT. Its translation: CASSLPLGRGGADTQYF.

The V and J genes are TRBV28 and TRBJ2-2; 9 bases fit TRBD1. Trimming removed 6 bases from V and 13 bases from J; junction bases left unmatched: 9. Germline CDR1 MDHEN, CDR2 SYDVKM. The CDR3 has 13 amino acids. Here the CDR3 reads CASRRDRVGRLFF. The DNA of the CDR3 is TGTGCCAGCAGACGGGACAGGGTAGGGAGGCTGTTTTTT.

V gene TRBV29-1 combines with J gene TRBJ2-5; D gene unclear. The germline gives CDR1 SQVTM, CDR2 ANQGSEA. Trimming removed 8 bases from V and 4 bases from J, with 14 bases in between. The CDR3 loop spans 12 amino acids. Here the CDR3 DNA reads TGCAGCCCCCGGTTCGGTGGAGAGACCCAGTACTTC. It translates to CSPRFGGETQYF.

The chain is built from TRBV30 and TRBJ1-4; 9 bases line up with TRBD1. This CDR3 comprises 15 residues. The germline V gene has CDR1 GTSNPN and CDR2 SVGIG (reference sequence). Trimming at V came to 1 base and at J to 7 bases, leaving 7 bases not matched to a gene. In DNA, the CDR3 is TGTGCCTGGAGTGACCTACAGGGGGCTTTTGAAAAACTGTTTTTT. As protein: CAWSDLQGAFEKLFF. The whole variable domain, remainder taken from reference TRBV30 and TRBJ1-4, is SQTIHQWPATLVQPVGSPLSLECTVEGTSNPNLYWYRQAAGRGLQLLFYSVGIGQISSEVPQNLSASRPQDRQFILSSKKLLLSDSGFYLCAWSDLQGAFEKLFFGSGTQLSVL.

This clone was detected a few times. V usage is TRBV9 and J usage is TRBJ2-5; 11 positions match TRBD2. V dropped 4 bases and J dropped 1; count of bases not matched to a gene: 12. This CDR3 spans 18 amino acids. The germline gives CDR1 SGDLS, CDR2 YYNGEE. The CDR3 DNA reads TGTGCCAGCAGCCTACCAGCCCCCGGGACTAGCGGCCAAGAGACCCAGTACTTC. Its protein is CASSLPAPGTSGQETQYF.

The chain combines TRBV29-1 with TRBJ2-7, with unresolved D. Germline CDR1 is SQVTM and CDR2 is ANQGSEA. Trimming took off 1 base at V and 1 base at J, with 5 bases between the two ends. CDR3 length: 12 residues. The CDR3 DNA reads TGCAGCGTTGAAGGGCAATCCTACGAGCAGTACTTC. This gives the protein CSVEGQSYEQYF.

The chain uses TRBV6-5 and TRBJ1-4; unclear D gene. Trimming cost V 2 bases and J 7 bases, with 11 bases left between them. CDR1 MNHEY and CDR2 SVGAGI come from the germline V gene. The CDR3 contains 14 residues. The CDR3 DNA follows: TGTGCCAGCAGTTACAGCATCCGGGGTGAAAAACTGTTTTTT. Protein: CASSYSIRGEKLFF.

The chain joins TRBV4-2 to TRBJ1-4; D is uncertain. Trimming removed 1 base from V and 7 bases from J, with 16 bases in between. This CDR3 has 16 amino acids. The germline CDR1 and CDR2 sequences are LGHNA and YNFKEQ. The CDR3 spells CASSQVDGVVPEKLFF. The CDR3 DNA reads TGTGCCAGCAGCCAAGTAGACGGGGTAGTTCCTGAAAAACTGTTTTTT.

The chain couples TRBV5-6 to TRBJ2-5, with 7 bases matching TRBD1. This CDR3 is built from 16 residues. J lost 2 bases, V lost 0 bases, and 7 bases had no gene match. Looked up from germline, CDR1 is SGHDT and CDR2 is YYEEEE. CDR3: CASSLDGWGQQETQYF. CDR3 coding DNA: TGTGCCAGCAGCTTGGACGGCTGGGGACAGCAAGAGACCCAGTACTTC.

V and J are TRBV10-2 and TRBJ2-7, with 11 bases lining up with TRBD2. The length of the CDR3 is 15 residues. Germline CDR1 WSHSY, CDR2 SAAADI. Trimming took 5 bases from V and 5 from J; bases not matched to a gene: 8. CDR3 protein: CASSNLAGGFHEQYF. CDR3 nucleotide sequence: TGCGCCAGCAGTAATCTAGCGGGGGGTTTCCACGAGCAGTACTTC.